The 22 T cell receptor beta chains below come from one sample, sequenced in a study of regulatory T cells in long-lasting Graves disease (dated by TCRdb to 2020 to 2023). The method behind the library was multiplex PCR. The sample was run on an Illumina HiSeq 4000. To build TCR beta libraries, CDR3 regions were amplified by Arm-PCR using iRepertoire HTBI primers. The raw public data were reprocessed by TCRdb itself: fastp quality trimming at Q25, MiXCR clonotype calling, in-frame beta chains only. Each CDR3 protein appears once, grouped with its most common genes and DNA. Across this sample there are roughly 610,000 distinct CDR3 sequences, with about 16% seen only once. The ten largest clonotypes hold about 20% of the sample. The label giving this sample's time point can be read as: newly diagnosed GD, antithyroid drugs for less than 3 months. RNA was extracted from PBMCs in TRIzol for both TCR sequencing and RNA sequencing.

The same sample was also studied in work on T cells in Graves' hyperthyroidism and ophthalmopathy.

The starting material was peripheral blood mononuclear cells (PBMCs), obtained at new diagnosis, from a patient treated with antithyroid drugs. The receptors were sampled from a young woman with Graves disease. Donor details come from another sample of the same person, matched by shared clones.

The chain employs TRBV20-1 and TRBJ2-7, with TRBD1 matching over 9 bases. The V gene end was trimmed by 2 bases and the J gene end by 5 bases; junction bases not matched to a gene: 25. The germline CDR1 and CDR2 sequences are DFQATT and SNEGSKA (reference sequence). The CDR3 sequence is 20 residues long. In nucleotides, the CDR3 is TGCAGTGCTAGATGTTTTGGGATCTACAGGGGGCGGTCATCGTTCCACGAGCAGTACTTC. Residues: CSARCFGIYRGRSSFHEQYF.

This clonotype occurred many times. The CDR3 nucleotides are TGTGCCAGCAGCCCCCCGAGGAGCTCCTACAATGAGCAGTTCTTC. This codes for CASSPPRSSYNEQFF. V usage is TRBV12-3 or TRBV12-4 and J usage is TRBJ2-1; D not certain. This CDR3 region has 15 residues. Trimming shortened V by 6 bases and J by 0 bases, and 12 bases separated the two germline ends.

This clonotype appeared a few times. The chain is built from TRBV2 and TRBJ2-7; TRBD1 matches 7 bases. The trim removed 6 bases at V and 4 bases at J, leaving 9 bases unmatched. The CDR3 covers 14 residues. CDR1 is SNHLY and CDR2 is FYNNEI in the germline V gene. The CDR3 protein is CASSQDRFPYEQYF. CDR3 DNA sequence: TGTGCCAGCAGCCAGGACAGGTTTCCTTACGAGCAGTACTTC. The entire variable domain, with the rest obtained from reference TRBV2 and TRBJ2-7, is as follows: EPEVTQTPSHQVTQMGQEVILRCVPISNHLYFYWYRQILGQKVEFLVSFYNNEISEKSEIFDDQFSVERPDGSNFTLKIRSTKLEDSAMYFCASSQDRFPYEQYFGPGTRLTVT.

The chain's CDR3 is CSAGPGDQPQHF. CDR3 nucleotides: TGCAGTGCTGGACCAGGGGATCAGCCCCAGCATTTT. V gene TRBV20-1 combines with J gene TRBJ1-5; D possibly corresponds to TRBD1 (6 bases). The CDR3 covers 12 residues. V gave up 5 bases and J gave up 5 bases, with 10 bases separating them. Germline-derived CDR1 and CDR2 are DFQATT and SNEGSKA (reference sequence).

The rearrangement links TRBV19 to TRBJ2-2, with 14 bases fitting TRBD2. The ends lost 9 bases at V and 0 bases at J; junction bases unmatched: 12. The CDR3 has 19 amino acids. Germline assignment: CDR1 LNHDA and CDR2 SQIVND (reference sequence). The CDR3 DNA is TGTGCCAGCCGGACTAGCGGGAGGTTCACAAATACGAACACCGGGGAGCTGTTTTTT. It specifies CASRTSGRFTNTNTGELFF.

The sample holds many counts of this clonotype. This chain connects TRBV19 to TRBJ1-5, with 11 bases identical to TRBD1. The J segment lost 0 bases and the V segment lost 8 bases, leaving 6 bases of the junction unmatched. This CDR3 region has 16 residues. Per the germline V gene, CDR1 is LNHDA and CDR2 is SQIVND (reference sequence). CDR3 sequence: CASLDRGLSSNQPQHF. CDR3 sequence (DNA): TGTGCCAGTTTGGACAGGGGGCTAAGTAGCAATCAGCCCCAGCATTTT. The whole variable domain, remainder taken from reference TRBV19 and TRBJ1-5, is DGGITQSPKYLFRKEGQNVTLSCEQNLNHDAMYWYRQDPGQGLRLIYYSQIVNDFQKGDIAEGYSVSREKKESFPLTVTSAQKNPTAFYLCASLDRGLSSNQPQHFGDGTRLSIL.

This clonotype was recorded a few times. The V call is TRBV3-1, the J call TRBJ1-5; 8 bases line up with TRBD1. The CDR3 is made up of 14 amino acids. The V gene end was trimmed by 3 bases and the J gene end by 7 bases; junction bases not matched to a gene: 5. Germline V gives CDR1 LGHDT, CDR2 YNNKEL (reference sequence). The chain's CDR3 is CASSQTGVAQPQHF. The DNA for the CDR3 is TGTGCCAGCAGCCAGACAGGGGTAGCACAGCCCCAGCATTTT. Full variable domain (outside the CDR3, taken from reference TRBV3-1 and TRBJ1-5): DTAVSQTPKYLVTQMGNDKSIKCEQNLGHDTMYWYKQDSKKFLKIMFSYNNKELIINETVPNRFSPKSPDKAHLNLHINSLELGDSAVYFCASSQTGVAQPQHFGDGTRLSIL.

V usage is TRBV7-3 and J usage is TRBJ2-2; the match to TRBD1 covers 7 bases. Trimming removed 6 bases from V and 6 bases from J; junction bases left unmatched: 4. Per germline, CDR1 SGHTA and CDR2 FQGTGA. This CDR3 is built from 13 residues. CDR3 region: CASRQGGSGELFF. In DNA, the CDR3 is TGTGCCAGCAGACAAGGGGGCTCCGGGGAGCTGTTTTTT.

The sample holds a few counts of this clonotype. The chain employs TRBV4-1 and TRBJ1-1; D gene unclear. CDR1 MGHRA and CDR2 YSYEKL come from the germline V gene. The ends were cut back, 0 bases at V and 0 bases at J, with 11 bases in the middle. The CDR3 length is 16 residues. CDR3 amino acids: CASSQDRAEMNTEAFF. The CDR3 coding sequence is TGCGCCAGCAGCCAAGATAGGGCAGAGATGAACACTGAAGCTTTCTTT.

The chain is built from TRBV5-5 and TRBJ1-6; D call uncertain. V was clipped by 0 bases and J by 6 bases, with 7 bases between them. Germline CDR1 and CDR2: SGHKS and YYEKEE (reference sequence). The CDR3 sequence is 14 residues long. The CDR3 DNA follows: TGTGCCAGCAGCTTGGTGGCCAGTAATTCACCCCTCCACTTT. This gives the protein CASSLVASNSPLHF.

This clonotype was observed at least ten times. V and J are TRBV5-1 and TRBJ2-1; 8 bases agree with TRBD1. After removal of 4 bases from V and 2 bases from J, the junction contained 5 bases not matched to a gene. Germline CDR1 reads SGHRS; CDR2 reads YFSETQ. This CDR3 region has 15 residues. The DNA for the CDR3 is TGCGCCAGCAGCCCAGGGGGCGCCCCCTACAATGAGCAGTTCTTC. This sequence encodes CASSPGGAPYNEQFF.

This clonotype has a count of ten or more. This sequence joins TRBV2 and TRBJ1-5; D gene uncertain. The CDR3 runs to 16 residues. Per the germline V gene, CDR1 is SNHLY and CDR2 is FYNNEI. The V end was cut by 8 bases, the J end by 5 bases, with 22 bases between. The CDR3: CASANSLRYLDQPQHF. CDR3 bases: TGTGCCAGCGCCAATTCGTTACGGTACCTGGATCAGCCCCAGCATTTT.

The chain couples TRBV29-1 to TRBJ1-5; 12 positions match TRBD1. CDR1 is SQVTM, CDR2 ANQGSEA, per germline. There are 14 residues in the CDR3. V lost 7 bases to trimming and J lost 11 bases; unmatched junction nucleotides: 12. Here the CDR3 reads CSATRGQGAEAQHF. The CDR3 DNA sequence: TGCAGCGCCACCCGGGGACAGGGGGCGGAGGCCCAGCATTTT.

Ten or more counts support this clonotype. V gene TRBV6-5 combines with J gene TRBJ1-1, with TRBD1 as a possible D gene (6 bases). This CDR3 comprises 16 residues. V gave up 0 bases and J gave up 4 bases, with 15 bases separating them. Germline CDR1 is MNHEY and CDR2 is SVGAGI. The CDR3 sequence: CASSYSRWGHSTEAFF. DNA for the CDR3: TGTGCCAGCAGTTACTCGAGGTGGGGACACAGCACTGAAGCTTTCTTT.

In its sample, this clonotype was seen many times. The chain combines TRBV28 with TRBJ2-5; TRBD2 aligns across 12 bases. The J segment lost 6 bases and the V segment lost 2 bases, leaving 10 bases of the junction unmatched. The CDR3 runs 17 residues. Germline CDR1 is MDHEN and CDR2 is SYDVKM. The CDR3 DNA reads as TGTGCCAGCAGTTTACGACTAGCGGGAGAAGAGCGGAAGACCCAGTACTTC. Translating gives CASSLRLAGEERKTQYF.

Many counts were recorded for this clonotype. The chain combines TRBV5-4 with TRBJ2-7; TRBD2 matches 7 bases. J lost 0 bases, V lost 6 bases, and 6 bases had no gene match. This CDR3 has 14 amino acids. Germline V gene sequence: CDR1 SGHNT, CDR2 YYREEE (reference sequence). For the CDR3, the DNA is TGTGCCAGCAATCTGGGGGGGAGCTCCTACGAGCAGTACTTC. Its translation: CASNLGGSSYEQYF.

This clonotype was picked up a small number of times. This chain joins TRBV9 and TRBJ2-3, with TRBD1 as a possible D gene (5 bases). Trimming left V 0 bases short and J 4 bases short, with 12 bases between. Germline assignment: CDR1 SGDLS and CDR2 YYNGEE. The CDR3 runs 15 residues. The CDR3 region has the DNA TGTGCCAGCAGCGTAGGTCCCCAGGGCCCAGATACGCAGTATTTT. It specifies CASSVGPQGPDTQYF.

This clonotype was counted a few times. The rearrangement links TRBV9 to TRBJ1-2, with no clear D. The CDR3 is made up of 17 amino acids. Per the germline V gene, CDR1 is SGDLS and CDR2 is YYNGEE. Trimming took 0 bases from V and 2 from J, leaving 17 bases between them. CDR3 DNA: TGTGCCAGCAGCGTAGACCCCTCTGCGACATCGAACTATGGCTACACCTTC. Amino acid sequence: CASSVDPSATSNYGYTF.

This clonotype was detected many times. The chain couples TRBV2 to TRBJ2-5, with 11 bases aligning to TRBD2. Looked up from germline, CDR1 is SNHLY and CDR2 is FYNNEI. V lost 8 bases to trimming and J lost 5 bases; unmatched junction nucleotides: 7. The CDR3 has 14 residues. The CDR3 nucleotides read TGTGCCAGCCTACTAGCGGGAGTCGGCGAGACCCAGTACTTC. It translates to CASLLAGVGETQYF.

This clonotype came up many times. This chain uses TRBV24-1 with TRBJ1-2; D gene unclear. The germline CDR1 and CDR2 sequences are KGHDR and SFDVKD. The V end was cut by 3 bases, the J end by 0 bases, with 4 bases between. There are 13 residues in the CDR3. This CDR3 reads CATSDVTNYGYTF. CDR3 in DNA: TGTGCCACCAGTGATGTTACTAACTATGGCTACACCTTC.

This clonotype was found many times. This chain links TRBV2 with TRBJ2-3, with D perhaps assigned TRBD1 or TRBD2 (5 bases each). This CDR3 has 15 amino acids. Germline CDR1 and CDR2: SNHLY and FYNNEI. V lost 10 bases to trimming and J lost 8 bases, with 25 bases between them. CDR3 in DNA: TGTGCCACCCAGGGATTGGAGGCCCCCGGGACTACGCAGTATTTT. It yields the protein CATQGLEAPGTTQYF.

This clonotype was recorded at least ten times. This sequence joins TRBV9 and TRBJ2-3; D tentatively reads TRBD1 or TRBD2 (5 bases each). The CDR3 consists of 15 residues. V was pared by 4 bases and J by 0 bases, with 12 bases between. The germline V gene encodes CDR1 SGDLS and CDR2 YYNGEE. CDR3 loop: CASSKGPRSTDTQYF. The DNA of the CDR3 is TGTGCCAGCAGCAAGGGACCAAGGAGCACAGATACGCAGTATTTT. The whole variable domain, filled in from reference TRBV9 and TRBJ2-3, reads DSGVTQTPKHLITATGQRVTLRCSPRSGDLSVYWYQQSLDQGLQFLIQYYNGEERAKGNILERFSAQQFPDLHSELNLSSLELGDSALYFCASSKGPRSTDTQYFGPGTRLTVL.